Each of the 24 T cell receptor beta chains below was sequenced from the same sample in a study of post-analysis software for immune sequencing data. Regarding the study as a whole: Elevated frequency relative to controls characterized roughly 5 TRBV segments in patients, TRBV5-6, TRBV5-1 and TRBV20-1 among them.

These TCRs are of unknown antigen specificity. Presence of unique molecular identifiers characterized the TCR beta cDNA libraries. TCRdb fed the PCR reads into MiXCR, producing one record per CDR3 protein. The sample includes hundreds of thousands of distinct CDR3 sequences, around 44% seen only once; the top ten take 1.5% to 2%. Sequencing was carried out using blood. These receptors all come from a girl aged 10-17 years with multiple sclerosis.

This clonotype was picked up a small number of times. The chain has TRBV3-1 and TRBJ2-5, with TRBD2 matching 13 bases. The DNA matches TRBJ2-7 better at its end, which makes the J call doubtful. The CDR3 spans 16 residues. CDR1 is LGHDT and CDR2 is YNNKEL in the germline V gene (reference sequence). DNA of the CDR3: TGTGCCAGCAGCCAAGGACTAGCGGGAGGAATCTACGAGCAGTACTTC. Translated, it gives CASSQGLAGGIYEQYF.

The V call is TRBV5-1, the J call TRBJ2-7, with no clear D. CDR1 SGHRS and CDR2 YFSETQ come from the germline V gene. The V and J ends lost 2 bases and 0 bases respectively, with 12 bases between them. CDR3 size: 15 residues. The CDR3 bases are TGCGCCAGCAGCTTCGATCCGAGCGACTCCTACGAGCAGTACTTC. Translated, it gives CASSFDPSDSYEQYF. The whole variable domain, remainder taken from reference TRBV5-1 and TRBJ2-7, is KAGVTQTPRYLIKTRGQQVTLSCSPISGHRSVSWYQQTPGQGLQFLFEYFSETQRNKGNFPGRFSGRQFSNSRSEMNVSTLELGDSALYLCASSFDPSDSYEQYFGPGTRLTVT.

This chain links TRBV6-1 with TRBJ1-2; D unresolved. The germline V gene encodes CDR1 MNHNS and CDR2 SASEGT. The CDR3 length is 14 residues. The V gene lost 4 bases and the J gene lost 4 bases, with 13 bases spanning the gap. The CDR3 DNA reads TGTGCCAGCAGTGCCATGGACGGAGTCTATGGCTACACCTTC. Its protein is CASSAMDGVYGYTF.

This clonotype occurred a few times. The rearrangement links TRBV12-3 or TRBV12-4 to TRBJ2-7, with 10 positions matching TRBD2. The CDR3 extends over 17 amino acids. Trimming cost V 5 bases and J 4 bases; bases outside gene matches: 14. Here the CDR3 reads CASSPTLAGLALYEQYF. For the CDR3, the DNA is TGTGCCAGCAGTCCGACTCTGGCGGGACTAGCGCTTTACGAGCAGTACTTC.

This clonotype was counted a few times. The V and J genes are TRBV29-1 and TRBJ2-3, with TRBD1 matching 11 bases. The CDR3 sequence is 13 residues long. Germline V gene sequence: CDR1 SQVTM, CDR2 ANQGSEA. The V and J ends lost 6 bases and 3 bases, in that order; junction bases with no gene match: 2. CDR3 amino acids: CSVGQGATDTQYF. CDR3 in DNA: TGCAGCGTCGGACAGGGGGCAACAGATACGCAGTATTTT.

This clonotype was counted once. This chain joins TRBV12-3 or TRBV12-4 and TRBJ2-1; weak D call: TRBD2 (5 bases). This CDR3 is built from 17 residues. Trimming stripped 6 bases from V and 0 bases from J, with 18 bases between. CDR3 region: CASRPGVWSASYNEQFF. The DNA of the CDR3 is TGTGCCAGCAGGCCCGGGGTTTGGAGCGCCTCCTACAATGAGCAGTTCTTC.

The V gene is TRBV6-6, the J gene TRBJ1-2; 9 bases fit TRBD1. V gave up 5 bases and J gave up 6 bases; unmatched junction bases: 4. The CDR3 totals 13 residues. CDR1 MNHNY and CDR2 SVGAGI come from the germline V gene (reference sequence). The CDR3 DNA sequence: TGTGCCAGCAGTACAGGGGGCTCGGATGGCTACACCTTC. Encoded protein: CASSTGGSDGYTF.

V usage is TRBV7-8 and J usage is TRBJ2-7; possibly TRBD2 for D (6 bases). V was pared by 1 base and J by 1 base, with 11 bases between. The CDR3 sequence is 15 residues long. CDR1 is SGHVS, CDR2 FQNEAQ, per germline. For the CDR3, the DNA is TGTGCCAGCAGCTTAGGTCTAGCGCGGTCCTACGAGCAGTACTTC. Its protein product is CASSLGLARSYEQYF.

This clonotype was seen only a few times. CDR3 coding DNA: TGCAGCGCCGTTGGCCTAACAGGGTACAGGGCAGATACGCAGTATTTT. Its protein is CSAVGLTGYRADTQYF. This chain connects TRBV29-1 to TRBJ2-3, with D possibly matching TRBD1 (6 bases). Per the germline V gene, CDR1 is SQVTM and CDR2 is ANQGSEA. The CDR3 has 16 residues. The V gene lost 7 bases and the J gene lost 4 bases, with 24 bases spanning the gap.

V gene TRBV5-6 combines with J gene TRBJ2-7; the match to TRBD2 covers 7 bases. The CDR3 has 15 amino acids. Germline V gives CDR1 SGHDT, CDR2 YYEEEE. Trimming cost V 6 bases and J 2 bases; bases outside gene matches: 11. CDR3 residues: CASTRWGGSTYEQYF. The CDR3 nucleotides are TGTGCCAGCACGAGATGGGGGGGTTCAACCTACGAGCAGTACTTC.

The chain employs TRBV6-2 or TRBV6-3 and TRBJ2-1, with 10 nucleotides matching TRBD2. In germline, CDR1 is MNHEY, CDR2 SVGEGT. The CDR3 runs to 15 residues. The J segment lost 4 bases and the V segment lost 5 bases, leaving 5 bases of the junction unmatched. CDR3 in amino acids: CASSTLAGAYNEQFF. The CDR3 region has the DNA TGTGCCAGCAGTACTCTAGCGGGAGCTTACAATGAGCAGTTCTTC.

The chain recombines TRBV15 with TRBJ2-5, with unresolved D. Trimming took off 0 bases at V and 6 bases at J, with 8 bases between the two ends. This CDR3 has 13 amino acids. CDR1 is LNHNV, CDR2 YYDKDF, per germline (reference sequence). The CDR3 bases are TGTGCCACCAGCAGAGAGGGCCTAAAGACCCAGTACTTC. Protein sequence: CATSREGLKTQYF.

The table lists this clonotype with a few counts. The rearrangement links TRBV6-4 to TRBJ2-1, with no clear D. V was pared by 11 bases and J by 10 bases, with 9 bases between. This CDR3 is built from 9 residues. Germline CDR1 reads MRHNA; CDR2 reads SNTAGT. CDR3 sequence (DNA): TGTGCCGCCTACGGAGAGCAGTTCTTC. It specifies CAAYGEQFF.

This clonotype occurred a few times. The gene calls are TRBV12-3 or TRBV12-4 and TRBJ1-6, with D hard to call. V was shortened by 2 bases and J by 5 bases, with 10 bases between the two germline ends. CDR3 length equals 15 residues. The CDR3 loop reads CASSLHQSDNSPLHF. The CDR3 DNA reads TGTGCCAGCAGTTTACACCAGTCTGATAATTCACCCCTCCACTTT.

V is TRBV6-4 and J is TRBJ2-7; the D gene is possibly TRBD2 (6 bases). The V end was cut by 4 bases, the J end by 3 bases, with 16 bases between. The CDR3 sequence is 15 residues long. In germline, CDR1 is MRHNA, CDR2 SNTAGT. DNA for the CDR3: TGTGCCAGCAGTGCCGGACTATCGGAGTTCTACGAGCAGTACTTC. The encoded protein is CASSAGLSEFYEQYF.

The CDR3 DNA is TGTGCCAGCAGCCAGACCCCGCGCGAGCAGTACTTC. It specifies CASSQTPREQYF. This chain links TRBV7-2 with TRBJ2-5; D unclear. The J call may be wrong; the DNA end is better matched by TRBJ2-7. This CDR3 is built from 12 residues. Germline V gene lookup returns CDR1 SGHTA and CDR2 FQGNSA.

The genes are TRBV20-1 and TRBJ2-7; D is possibly TRBD1 (5 bases). Germline lookup yields CDR1 DFQATT and CDR2 SNEGSKA (reference sequence). Trimming cost V 0 bases and J 4 bases, with 10 bases left between them. CDR3 size: 13 residues. The CDR3 sequence is CSARESGRYEQYF. For the CDR3, the DNA is TGCAGTGCTAGAGAATCAGGGCGTTACGAGCAGTACTTC.

This clonotype was recorded a few times. The CDR3 loop reads CASSQLAGEQETQYF. CDR3 DNA: TGTGCCAGCAGTCAGCTAGCGGGGGAACAAGAGACCCAGTACTTC. This chain joins TRBV27 and TRBJ2-5, with 10 positions matching TRBD2. Germline V lookup: CDR1 MNHEY, CDR2 SMNVEV (reference sequence). The V and J ends lost 5 bases and 2 bases, in that order; junction bases with no gene match: 5. This CDR3 comprises 15 residues.

This clonotype was recorded a few times. The CDR3 bases are TGTGCCAGCAGTTGGCGGACAGGGCCCTACGAGCAGTACTTC. Amino acid sequence: CASSWRTGPYEQYF. The J gene is TRBJ2-7, the V gene TRBV12-3 or TRBV12-4; TRBD1 agrees at 8 bases. V lost 4 bases to trimming and J lost 2 bases; unmatched junction nucleotides: 4. This CDR3 contains 14 residues.

The rearrangement uses TRBV12-3 or TRBV12-4 and TRBJ2-7, with D possibly matching TRBD1 (5 bases). The CDR3 contains 14 residues. Deletions cut 2 bases from V and 4 bases from J, with 12 bases between. CDR3 sequence reads: CASSLSRGDYEQYF. The CDR3 DNA is TGTGCCAGCAGTTTATCTAGGGGTGATTACGAGCAGTACTTC.

The CDR3 coding sequence is TGTGCCAGCGGGACAGGGTACAATGAGCAGTTCTTC. This encodes CASGTGYNEQFF. This chain joins TRBV6-2 or TRBV6-3 and TRBJ2-1, with 9 bases lining up with TRBD1. V gave up 8 bases and J gave up 4 bases; unmatched junction bases: 0. Germline-derived CDR1 and CDR2 are MNHEY and SVGEGT. The CDR3 covers 12 residues.

This clonotype was detected a few times. The chain joins TRBV30 to TRBJ2-1, with D unclear. Germline CDR1 and CDR2: GTSNPN and SVGIG (reference sequence). The V end was cut by 0 bases, the J end by 5 bases, with 26 bases between. There are 19 residues in the CDR3. Here the CDR3 reads CAWSVRKTHNGRVNNEQFF. CDR3 DNA sequence: TGTGCCTGGAGTGTACGGAAAACCCATAACGGAAGGGTAAACAATGAGCAGTTCTTC.

This clonotype was picked up a small number of times. V usage is TRBV5-1 and J usage is TRBJ2-6; TRBD1 agrees at 7 bases. This CDR3 comprises 16 residues. V lost 2 bases to trimming and J lost 0 bases; unmatched junction nucleotides: 2. Germline V gives CDR1 SGHRS, CDR2 YFSETQ. CDR3 loop: CASSFGTDSGANVLTF. As DNA, the CDR3 is TGCGCCAGCAGCTTTGGGACAGACTCTGGGGCCAACGTCCTGACTTTC.

J is TRBJ2-5 and V is TRBV20-1; TRBD1 matches at 8 bases. The DNA end is a closer match to TRBJ2-7, so the J assignment may be wrong. Germline lookup yields CDR1 DFQATT and CDR2 SNEGSKA (reference sequence). CDR3 length equals 13 residues. CDR3 in DNA: TGCAGTGCTAGAGCAGGGGGCGGTTACGAGCAGTACTTC. Protein sequence: CSARAGGGYEQYF.